The source of this T cell receptor (beta chain) is a study of identical twins. Points from the study as a whole: Zero-insertion analyses were open to partial confounding by invariant MAIT and iNKT cells. Beta clonotypes that were abundant in cord blood contained fewer insertions, a pattern absent from memory repertoires.

This clonotype was counted many times. The antigen remains undetermined. TCRdb re-analysed the 5' RACE reads in MiXCR, keeping a single row per CDR3 protein. Altogether about 690,000 distinct CDR3 sequences are present, 5.5% to 7.5% being singletons, with the ten largest covering 1.5% to 2%. The J segment lost 3 bases and the V segment lost 1 base, leaving 12 bases of the junction unmatched. The CDR3 extends over 17 amino acids. CDR1 and CDR2 (germline): LGHNA, YSLEER. Healthy Caucasians supplied all donations. This receptor was obtained from a man between 18 and 29 years old in good health. This chain uses TRBV4-3 with TRBJ2-7; 7 bases line up with TRBD1. Sequencing was done on a sample of naive T cells sorted from blood. The CDR3 region is CASSQVSFRTGNYEQYF. The CDR3 nucleotides read TGCGCCAGCAGCCAAGTTAGCTTCAGGACAGGTAACTACGAGCAGTACTTC.